The 21 T cell receptor beta chains below were found in one sample sequenced in a study of tumor and adjacent non-tumor tissue in lung cancer. Three rounds of nested PCR, following a modified ARM-PCR protocol, produced the TCRbeta library. TCRdb re-called the multiplex PCR reads with MiXCR, one entry per CDR3 protein. This sample carries approximately 79,000 distinct CDR3 sequences, over 65% of them seen once, and the ten largest clones take around 43%. No cell sorting was done before RNA was extracted from the tissue. More than 3 cm separated this lung sample from the edge of the tumor. Sequenced sample: distant non-tumor lung tissue. These TCRs come from a man between 65 and 85 years old with non-small cell lung cancer.

A remark on this clonotype: Being one base from a much bigger clone, this may be a read error. This sequence joins TRBV30 and TRBJ1-1; D is ambiguous. Looked up from germline, CDR1 is GTSNPN and CDR2 is SVGIG (reference sequence). V lost 3 bases, J lost 11 bases, and 19 bases lay in between. There are 13 residues in the CDR3. CDR3 DNA sequence: TGTGCCTGGAGAGTACAAATTTGGGTGAGCGCTTTCTTT. This sequence encodes CAWRVQIWVSAFF.

This clonotype has ten or more counts. The chain joins TRBV28 to TRBJ2-7, with 11 bases fitting TRBD2. The CDR3 contains 15 residues. Trimming took 5 bases from V and 6 from J; bases not matched to a gene: 9. CDR1 is MDHEN, CDR2 SYDVKM, per germline. The chain's CDR3 is CASSEIAGGTLEQYF. The CDR3 region has the DNA TGTGCCAGCAGTGAGATAGCGGGGGGGACCCTCGAGCAGTACTTC.

For this clonotype: A junction boundary mismatches the germline segment, possibly from a read error. This chain links TRBV5-5 with TRBJ1-5; D is uncertain. Germline V gene data show CDR1 as SGHKS and CDR2 as YYEKEE (reference sequence). The CDR3 totals 13 residues. The DNA of the CDR3 is TGTGCCAGCAGCTTCGACATCAATAAGCCCGAGCATTTT. Its translation is CASSFDINKPEHF.

Points on this clonotype: Sequence at one end of the junction differs from germline and may be a read error. The chain combines TRBV10-3 with TRBJ2-1, with 7 bases that match TRBD1. CDR3 length: 15 residues. The germline V gene encodes CDR1 ENHRY and CDR2 SYGVKD. The CDR3 here is CAISNRGSSYNEQSF. The CDR3 DNA is TGTGCCATCAGTAACAGGGGAAGCTCCTACAATGAGCAGTCCTTC.

To note about this clonotype: Relative to the germline gene, one junction end is altered; a read error may explain this. V is TRBV19 and J is TRBJ2-1, with 13 positions matching TRBD2. The CDR3 runs to 14 residues. Germline V gene lookup returns CDR1 LNHDA and CDR2 SQIVND (reference sequence). CDR3 bases: TGTGTCAGTGGACTAGCGGGGGACTACAATGAGCTGTTCTTC. Translating it yields CVSGLAGDYNELFF. Based on the CDR3 plus reference TRBV19 and TRBJ2-1, the full variable domain is DGGITQSPKYLFRKEGQNVTLSCEQNLNHDAMYWYRQDPGQGLRLIYYSQIVNDFQKGDIAEGYSVSREKKESFPLTVTSAQKNPTAFYLCVSGLAGDYNELFFGPGTRLTVL.

This clonotype showed up many times. The chain combines TRBV28 with TRBJ2-3; D is uncertain. Germline-derived CDR1 and CDR2 are MDHEN and SYDVKM. The CDR3 loop spans 13 amino acids. The V and J ends lost 3 bases and 6 bases respectively, with 10 bases between them. CDR3 sequence (DNA): TGTGCCAGCAGTTTGGGCAGATACGATACGCAGTATTTT. It translates to CASSLGRYDTQYF.

This chain uses TRBV11-2 with TRBJ2-3, with TRBD1 identical over 7 bases. The J call is doubtful: the DNA matches TRBJ1-5 better. The CDR3 extends over 14 amino acids. Germline CDR1 and CDR2: SGHAT and FQNNGV. The CDR3 bases are TGTGCCAGGTGCTCACAGGGGTTCTCAGATACGCAGCATTTT. Protein product: CARCSQGFSDTQHF.

A remark on this clonotype: The CDR3 carries no conserved terminal phenylalanine or tryptophan, so it likely arises from a read error. J is TRBJ2-7 and V is TRBV20-1; TRBD2 matches at 12 bases. Germline CDR1 DFQATT, CDR2 SNEGSKA (reference sequence). The CDR3 is 15 residues long. CDR3 sequence: CSAREGLAGTYEQYL. In nucleotides, the CDR3 is TGCAGCGCTAGAGAAGGACTAGCGGGGACCTACGAGCAGTACTTA.

This clonotype showed up just a few times. The chain has TRBV4-1 and TRBJ2-2, with D maybe TRBD1 (5 bases). Deletions cut 6 bases from V and 5 bases from J, with 19 bases between. The germline V gene has CDR1 MGHRA and CDR2 YSYEKL. The CDR3 totals 16 residues. The DNA for the CDR3 is TGCGCCAGCAGTCAAAATATGACAGTCGTAACCGGGGAGCTGTTTTTT. Protein product: CASSQNMTVVTGELFF.

A note on this clonotype: A junction boundary mismatches the germline segment, possibly from a read error. The chain recombines TRBV20-1 with TRBJ2-1, with a possible D match to TRBD2 (5 bases). The CDR3 covers 13 residues. The germline V gene encodes CDR1 DFQATT and CDR2 SNEGSKA (reference sequence). CDR3 nucleotide sequence: TGCAGTACTATACAGCGGAGGTACAATGAACAGTTCTTC. Translated, it gives CSTIQRRYNEQFF.

Notes on this clonotype: Given the absence of the conserved phenylalanine or tryptophan at the CDR3 end, a read error is likely. This chain links TRBV4-2 with TRBJ1-4; D is unclear. Germline V gene data show CDR1 as LGHNA and CDR2 as YNFKEQ. CDR3 length: 17 amino acids. CDR3 sequence reads: CARSQVPFGVANEKLFS. CDR3 sequence (DNA): TGTGCCCGCAGCCAAGTACCGTTTGGGGTAGCTAATGAAAAACTGTTTTCT.

Regarding this clonotype: This may come from a read error, since a much larger clone is one base off. The J gene is TRBJ2-7, the V gene TRBV20-1; D possibly corresponds to TRBD2 (5 bases). The CDR3 consists of 14 residues. Germline-derived CDR1 and CDR2 are DFQATT and SNEGSKA (reference sequence). Deletions cut 1 base from V and 4 bases from J, with 14 bases between. The CDR3 reads CSARVVWRSYEQYF. CDR3 nucleotides: TGCAGTGCTAGAGTGGTCTGGAGGTCTTACGAGCAGTACTTC.

A remark on this clonotype: It is likely a read error, because the conserved phenylalanine at the end of the CDR3 is missing. The chain employs TRBV6-2 or TRBV6-3 and TRBJ1-5, with D possibly being TRBD1 (6 bases). The CDR3 covers 15 residues. Germline V gene sequence: CDR1 MNHEY, CDR2 SVGEGT. The CDR3 protein is CASSQNLGGNQSQHY. The CDR3 DNA reads TGTGCCAGCAGTCAGAACCTGGGGGGCAATCAGTCCCAGCATTAT.

Note on this clonotype: Relative to the germline gene, one junction end is altered; a read error may explain this. The chain recombines TRBV5-1 with TRBJ2-5, with 14 bases fitting TRBD2. The CDR3 runs 15 residues. Germline CDR1 reads SGHRS; CDR2 reads YFSETQ. The CDR3 nucleotides read TGCGCCAACAGCACCGGGACTAGCGGGGGAGAGACCCAGTACTTC. Amino acids: CANSTGTSGGETQYF.

Comments on this clonotype: One end of the junction does not line up with germline, which may come from a read error. The V call is TRBV11-2, the J call TRBJ2-2; 7 bases are a match to TRBD1. There are 16 residues in the CDR3. Germline CDR1 and CDR2: SGHAT and FQNNGV. DNA of the CDR3: TGTGCCATCAGCTTAGTAGGCACAGGGGTTGCCGGGGAGCTGTATTTT. Translated, it gives CAISLVGTGVAGELYF.

Notes on this clonotype: An end of the junction differs from the germline gene, which may be a read error. The rearrangement uses TRBV5-8 and TRBJ1-1; possibly TRBD1 for D (5 bases). Germline V gives CDR1 SGHTS, CDR2 YDEGEE. The CDR3 runs 13 residues. This CDR3 reads CASSLPGPTETFF. CDR3 bases: TGTGCCAGCAGCTTGCCGGGGCCCACTGAAACTTTCTTT.

Worth noting for this clonotype: At one of its ends the junction is not consistent with the germline gene, which may arise from a read error. This CDR3 reads CTRSPQQGNAGELFF. DNA for the CDR3: TGTACCAGAAGTCCCCAACAAGGGAACGCCGGGGAACTGTTTTTT. This chain connects TRBV12-3 or TRBV12-4 to TRBJ2-2, with D tentatively TRBD2 (5 bases). CDR3 length equals 15 residues.

A word on this clonotype: Compared with germline, one end of the junction differs, possibly owing to a read error. The chain couples TRBV6-1 to TRBJ1-6; tentative D call: TRBD1 (6 bases). CDR1 is MNHNS and CDR2 is SASEGT in the germline V gene. The CDR3 extends over 15 amino acids. CDR3 amino acids: CASNLQGKGGSPLHF. CDR3 sequence (DNA): TGTGCCAGCAATCTACAGGGAAAAGGAGGTTCACCCCTACACTTT.

To note about this clonotype: A single base separates this from a much larger clone, so it may be a read error. V is TRBV5-8 and J is TRBJ2-7; 7 bases fit TRBD2. The CDR3 is 14 amino acids. Per the germline V gene, CDR1 is SGHTS and CDR2 is YDEGEE. Trimming removed 4 bases from V and 3 bases from J; junction bases left unmatched: 7. Here the CDR3 reads CASSPGGSLYEQYF. In DNA, the CDR3 is TGTGCCAGCAGCCCGGGGGGTTCCCTCTACGAGCAGTACTTC.

As for this clonotype: The junction differs from germline at one of its ends, possibly a read error. The chain combines TRBV20-1 with TRBJ1-1, with D perhaps matching TRBD1 (5 bases). The germline V gene encodes CDR1 DFQATT and CDR2 SNEGSKA (reference sequence). The CDR3 is 13 residues long. The CDR3 reads CAGVDPMNTEAFF. The CDR3 nucleotides read TGTGCGGGGGTGGACCCCATGAACACTGAAGCTTTCTTT.

The table lists this clonotype with a count of one. The J gene is TRBJ1-6, the V gene TRBV12-3 or TRBV12-4; no definite D call. Trimming stripped 3 bases from V and 8 bases from J, with 17 bases between. CDR3 size: 16 residues. CDR3 sequence (DNA): TGTGCCAGCAGTTTTGCATCCGGACGGAGTGATTCACCCCTCCACTTT. It yields the protein CASSFASGRSDSPLHF.